The rows below give T cell receptor beta chains drawn from one sample of a study of blood T cell repertoires in COVID-19. Sequencing used immunoSEQ multiplex PCR; TCRdb keeps in-frame clones, though not all of them. The data show about 74,000 clones, around 90% seen once. Sequenced sample: peripheral blood. The receptors shown here come from a woman older than 75 with active or convalescent COVID-19. Each CDR3 is given with its conserved first and last residue. Each record gives: J gene, V gene, D gene, clone size, CDR3 DNA, CDR3 protein. The D gene is left open where the match is weak. A row's size may be missing; if present it is once, few, many or a size class.

>TRBJ2-7|TRBV6-5|TRBD1|-
TGTGCCACCGCGACAGGGGGCGGTTACGAGCAGTACTTC
CATATGGGYEQYF
>TRBJ2-7|TRBV5-1|-|-
TGCGCCAGCAGCTTGGGACAGCCTAGGGACGAGCAGTACTTC
CASSLGQPRDEQYF
>TRBJ2-7|TRBV11-2|TRBD2|-
TGTGCCAGCAGCATAGGTACCGGGAGGGGGTACGAGCAGTACTTC
CASSIGTGRGYEQYF
>TRBJ1-2|TRBV18|-|-
TGTGCCAGCTCACCACGGGACACTGGGGAGGGCTACACCTTC
CASSPRDTGEGYTF
>TRBJ1-2|TRBV10-2|TRBD1|-
TGCGCCAGTTGGGACAGGAACTATGGCTACACCTTC
CASWDRNYGYTF
>TRBJ1-6|TRBV9|TRBD1|-
TGTGCCAGCAGTTCCGACAGGGCTGGGACACCCCTCCACTTT
CASSSDRAGTPLHF
>TRBJ1-1|TRBV6-5|TRBD1|once
TGTGCCAGCAGTCTGGGACAGCTGAACACTGAAGCTTTCTTT
CASSLGQLNTEAFF
>TRBJ2-5|TRBV12-3/TRBV12-4|-|-
TGTGCCAGCAGTTTACGTGAAGAGACCCAGTACTTC
CASSLREETQYF
>TRBJ2-7|TRBV2|-|few
TGTGCCAGCAAAGCTCCTAACTACGAGCAGTACTTC
CASKAPNYEQYF
>TRBJ2-5|TRBV7-6|TRBD1|few
TGTGCCAGCAGCCTAGGGGGACAGGGTTGGGAGACCCAGTACTTC
CASSLGGQGWETQYF
>TRBJ2-5|TRBV15|TRBD2|-
TGTGCCACCATGATATCTAGCGGGGGGGATTACCAAGAGACCCAGTACTTC
CATMISSGGDYQETQYF
>TRBJ2-2|TRBV6-5|-|-
TGTGCCAGCAGCCAACAGGACGGCACCGGGGAGCTGTTTTTT
CASSQQDGTGELFF
>TRBJ1-2|TRBV6-2/TRBV6-3|-|-
TGTGCCAGCAGTAAAAGCTCGGACAGCTCCTATGGCTACACCTTC
CASSKSSDSSYGYTF